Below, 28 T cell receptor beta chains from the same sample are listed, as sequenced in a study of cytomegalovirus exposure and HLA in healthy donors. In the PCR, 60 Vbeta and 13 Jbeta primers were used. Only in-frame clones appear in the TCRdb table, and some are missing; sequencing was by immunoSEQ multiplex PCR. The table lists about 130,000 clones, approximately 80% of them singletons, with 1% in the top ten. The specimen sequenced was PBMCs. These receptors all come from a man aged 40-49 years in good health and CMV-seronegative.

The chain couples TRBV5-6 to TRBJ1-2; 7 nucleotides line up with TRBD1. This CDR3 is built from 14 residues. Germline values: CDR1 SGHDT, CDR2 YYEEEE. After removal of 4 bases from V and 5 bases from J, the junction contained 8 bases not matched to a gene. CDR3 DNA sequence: TGTGCCAGCAGCGCATCCGGGACAGTTTATGGCTACACCTTC. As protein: CASSASGTVYGYTF.

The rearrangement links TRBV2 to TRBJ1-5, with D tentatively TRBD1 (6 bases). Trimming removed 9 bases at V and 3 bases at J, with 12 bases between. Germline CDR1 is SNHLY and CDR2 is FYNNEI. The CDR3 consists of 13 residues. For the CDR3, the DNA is TGTGCCAGTAGGGACACCGACAATCAGCCCCAGCATTTT. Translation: CASRDTDNQPQHF. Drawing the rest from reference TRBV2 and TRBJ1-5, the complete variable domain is EPEVTQTPSHQVTQMGQEVILRCVPISNHLYFYWYRQILGQKVEFLVSFYNNEISEKSEIFDDQFSVERPDGSNFTLKIRSTKLEDSAMYFCASRDTDNQPQHFGDGTRLSIL.

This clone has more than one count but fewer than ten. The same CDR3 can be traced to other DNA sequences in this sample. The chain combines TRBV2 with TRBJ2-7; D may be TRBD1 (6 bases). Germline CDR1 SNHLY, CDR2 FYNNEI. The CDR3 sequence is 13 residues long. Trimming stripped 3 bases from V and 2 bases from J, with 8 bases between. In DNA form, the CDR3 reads TGTGCCAGCAGTGACAGGGGTACCTACGAGCAGTACTTC. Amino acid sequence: CASSDRGTYEQYF.

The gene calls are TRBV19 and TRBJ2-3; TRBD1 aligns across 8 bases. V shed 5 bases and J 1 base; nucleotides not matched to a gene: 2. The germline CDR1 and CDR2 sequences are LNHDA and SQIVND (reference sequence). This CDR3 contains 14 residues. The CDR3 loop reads CASSVTGGTDTQYF. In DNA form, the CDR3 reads TGTGCCAGTAGTGTGACAGGGGGCACAGATACGCAGTATTTT.

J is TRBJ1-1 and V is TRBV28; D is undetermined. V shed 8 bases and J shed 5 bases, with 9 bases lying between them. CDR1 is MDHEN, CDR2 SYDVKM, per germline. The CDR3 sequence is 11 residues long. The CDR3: CASLRITEAFF. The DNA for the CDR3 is TGTGCCAGCCTCAGGATTACTGAAGCTTTCTTT. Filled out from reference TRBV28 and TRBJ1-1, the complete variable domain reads DVKVTQSSRYLVKRTGEKVFLECVQDMDHENMFWYRQDPGLGLRLIYFSYDVKMKEKGDIPEGYSVSREKKERFSLILESASTNQTSMYLCASLRITEAFFGQGTRLTVV.

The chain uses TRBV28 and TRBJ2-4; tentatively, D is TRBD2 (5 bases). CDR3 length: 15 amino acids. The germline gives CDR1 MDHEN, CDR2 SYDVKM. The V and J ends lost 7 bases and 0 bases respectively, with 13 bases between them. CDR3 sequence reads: CASTGGPLAKNIQYF. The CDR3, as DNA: TGTGCCAGCACTGGCGGGCCTCTAGCCAAAAACATTCAGTACTTC.

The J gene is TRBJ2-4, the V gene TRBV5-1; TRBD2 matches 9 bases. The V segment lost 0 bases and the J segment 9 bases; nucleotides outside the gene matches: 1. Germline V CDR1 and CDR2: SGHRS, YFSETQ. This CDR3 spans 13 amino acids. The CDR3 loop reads CASSLGSGGIQYF. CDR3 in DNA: TGCGCCAGCAGCTTGGGTAGCGGGGGCATTCAGTACTTC.

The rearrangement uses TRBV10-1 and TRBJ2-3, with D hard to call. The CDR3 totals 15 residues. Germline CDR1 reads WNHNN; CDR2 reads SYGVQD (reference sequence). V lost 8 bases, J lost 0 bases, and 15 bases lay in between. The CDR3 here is CASPQADSSTDTQYF. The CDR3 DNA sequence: TGCGCCAGCCCCCAAGCTGATTCTAGCACAGATACGCAGTATTTT.

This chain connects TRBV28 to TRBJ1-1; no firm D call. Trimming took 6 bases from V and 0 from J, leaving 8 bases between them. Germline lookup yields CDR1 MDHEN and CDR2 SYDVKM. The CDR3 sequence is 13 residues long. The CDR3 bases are TGTGCCAGCAGGGCCTCTTTGAACACTGAAGCTTTCTTT. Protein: CASRASLNTEAFF.

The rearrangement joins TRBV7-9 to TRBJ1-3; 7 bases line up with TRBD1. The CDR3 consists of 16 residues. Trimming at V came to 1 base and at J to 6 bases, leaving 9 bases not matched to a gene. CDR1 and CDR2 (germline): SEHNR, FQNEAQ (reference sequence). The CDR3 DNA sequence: TGTGCCAGCAGCTTAGACAGGGGTTCGGTCGTAAACACCATATATTTT. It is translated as CASSLDRGSVVNTIYF.

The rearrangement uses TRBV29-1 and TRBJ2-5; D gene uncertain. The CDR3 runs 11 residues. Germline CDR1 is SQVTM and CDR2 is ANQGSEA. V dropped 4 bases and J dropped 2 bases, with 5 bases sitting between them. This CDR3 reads CSVALQETQYF. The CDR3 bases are TGCAGCGTTGCACTTCAAGAGACCCAGTACTTC.

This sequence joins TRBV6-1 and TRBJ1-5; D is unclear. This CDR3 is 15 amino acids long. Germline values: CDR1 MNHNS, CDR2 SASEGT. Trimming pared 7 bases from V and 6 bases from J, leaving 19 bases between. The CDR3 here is CASKPSGAVGQPQHF. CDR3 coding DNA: TGTGCCAGCAAGCCCAGCGGAGCAGTGGGTCAGCCCCAGCATTTT.

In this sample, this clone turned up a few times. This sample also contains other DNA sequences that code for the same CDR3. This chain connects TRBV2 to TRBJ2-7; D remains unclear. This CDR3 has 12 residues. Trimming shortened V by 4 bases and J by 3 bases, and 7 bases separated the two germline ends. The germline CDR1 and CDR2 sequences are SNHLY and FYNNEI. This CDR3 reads CASSGGSYEQYF. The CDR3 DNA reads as TGTGCCAGCAGTGGAGGCAGCTACGAGCAGTACTTC.

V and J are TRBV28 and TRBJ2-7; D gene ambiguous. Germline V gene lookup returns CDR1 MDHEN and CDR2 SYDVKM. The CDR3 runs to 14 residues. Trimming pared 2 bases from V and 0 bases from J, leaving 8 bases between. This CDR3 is CASSLILSSYEQYF. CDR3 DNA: TGTGCCAGCAGTTTAATCCTTAGCTCCTACGAGCAGTACTTC.

CDR3 loop: CASSPAGGADTQYF. DNA for the CDR3: TGTGCCAGCAGCCCAGCGGGGGGGGCGGATACGCAGTATTTT. This chain connects TRBV6-5 to TRBJ2-3, with TRBD2 identical over 10 bases. The CDR3 has 14 amino acids. The germline CDR1 and CDR2 sequences are MNHEY and SVGAGI. V shed 6 bases, J shed 6 bases, and the junction held 6 bases outside the gene matches.

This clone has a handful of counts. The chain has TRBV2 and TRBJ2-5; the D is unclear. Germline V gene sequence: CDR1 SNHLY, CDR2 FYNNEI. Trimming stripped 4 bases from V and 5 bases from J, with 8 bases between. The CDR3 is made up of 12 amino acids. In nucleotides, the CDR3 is TGTGCCAGCAGTGGCCTCGGTGAGACCCAGTACTTC. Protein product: CASSGLGETQYF. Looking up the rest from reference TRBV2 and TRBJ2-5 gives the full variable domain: EPEVTQTPSHQVTQMGQEVILRCVPISNHLYFYWYRQILGQKVEFLVSFYNNEISEKSEIFDDQFSVERPDGSNFTLKIRSTKLEDSAMYFCASSGLGETQYFGPGTRLLVL.

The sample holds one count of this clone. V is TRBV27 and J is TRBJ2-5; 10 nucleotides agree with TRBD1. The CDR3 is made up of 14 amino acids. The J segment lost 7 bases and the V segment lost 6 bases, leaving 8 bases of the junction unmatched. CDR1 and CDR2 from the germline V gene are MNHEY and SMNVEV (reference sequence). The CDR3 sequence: CASRSGTGVATQYF. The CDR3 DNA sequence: TGTGCCAGCAGATCCGGGACAGGGGTGGCGACCCAGTACTTC.

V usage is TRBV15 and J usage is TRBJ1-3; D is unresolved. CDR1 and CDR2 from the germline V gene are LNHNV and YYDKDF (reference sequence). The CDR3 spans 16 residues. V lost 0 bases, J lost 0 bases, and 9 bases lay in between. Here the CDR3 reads CATSRDLASSGNTIYF. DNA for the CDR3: TGTGCCACCAGCAGAGATCTAGCGAGCTCTGGAAACACCATATATTTT. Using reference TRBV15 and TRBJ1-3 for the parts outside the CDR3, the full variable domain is DAMVIQNPRYQVTQFGKPVTLSCSQTLNHNVMYWYQQKSSQAPKLLFHYYDKDFNNEADTPDNFQSRRPNTSFCFLDIRSPGLGDTAMYLCATSRDLASSGNTIYFGEGSWLTVV.

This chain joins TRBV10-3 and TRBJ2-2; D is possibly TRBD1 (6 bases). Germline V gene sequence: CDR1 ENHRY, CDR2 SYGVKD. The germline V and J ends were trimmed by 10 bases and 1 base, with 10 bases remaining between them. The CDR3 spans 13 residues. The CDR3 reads CASQGRNTGELFF. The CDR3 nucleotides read TGTGCCAGCCAGGGGAGGAACACCGGGGAGCTGTTTTTT.

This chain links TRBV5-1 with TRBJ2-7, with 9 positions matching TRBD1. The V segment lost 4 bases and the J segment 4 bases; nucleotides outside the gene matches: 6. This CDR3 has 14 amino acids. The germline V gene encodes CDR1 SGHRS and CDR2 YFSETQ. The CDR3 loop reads CASSRQGDEYEQYF. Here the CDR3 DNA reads TGCGCCAGCAGCAGACAGGGGGATGAGTACGAGCAGTACTTC.

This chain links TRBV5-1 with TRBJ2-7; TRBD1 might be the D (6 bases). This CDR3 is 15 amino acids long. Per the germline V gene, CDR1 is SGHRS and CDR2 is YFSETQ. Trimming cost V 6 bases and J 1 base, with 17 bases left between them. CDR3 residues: CASKILAGESYEQYF. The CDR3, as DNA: TGCGCCAGCAAGATCCTGGCAGGGGAATCCTACGAGCAGTACTTC.

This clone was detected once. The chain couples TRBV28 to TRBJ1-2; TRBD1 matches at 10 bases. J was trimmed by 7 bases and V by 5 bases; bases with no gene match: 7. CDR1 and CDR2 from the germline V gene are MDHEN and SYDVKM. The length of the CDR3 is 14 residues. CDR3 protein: CASSPGQGKIGYTF. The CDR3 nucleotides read TGTGCCAGCAGTCCGGGACAGGGGAAAATTGGCTACACCTTC.

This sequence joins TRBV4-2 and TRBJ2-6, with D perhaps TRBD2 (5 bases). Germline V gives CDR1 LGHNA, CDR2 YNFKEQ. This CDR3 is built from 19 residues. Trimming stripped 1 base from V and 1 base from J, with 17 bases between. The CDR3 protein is CASSQVYGSAESGANVLTF. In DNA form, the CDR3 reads TGTGCCAGCAGCCAAGTATATGGTAGCGCCGAATCTGGGGCCAACGTCCTGACTTTC.

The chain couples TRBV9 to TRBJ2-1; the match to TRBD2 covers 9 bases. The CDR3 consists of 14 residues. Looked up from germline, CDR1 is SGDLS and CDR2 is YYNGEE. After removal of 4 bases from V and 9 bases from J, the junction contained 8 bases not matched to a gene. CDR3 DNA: TGTGCCAGCAGCCAGACTAGCGGAAGGGGTGAGCAGTTCTTC. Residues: CASSQTSGRGEQFF.

CDR3 region: CASTEPYNEQFF. The DNA for the CDR3 is TGTGCCAGCACGGAGCCCTACAATGAGCAGTTCTTC. The chain employs TRBV6-1 and TRBJ2-1; D is undetermined. The V end lost 7 bases, the J end lost 2 bases, and 6 bases lay between the germline ends. Germline CDR1 is MNHNS and CDR2 is SASEGT. This CDR3 region has 12 residues.

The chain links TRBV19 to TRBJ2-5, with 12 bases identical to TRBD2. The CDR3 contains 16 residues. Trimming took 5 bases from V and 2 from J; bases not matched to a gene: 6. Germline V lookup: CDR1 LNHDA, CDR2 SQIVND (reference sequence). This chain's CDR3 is CASSSPGTSGQETQYF. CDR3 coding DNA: TGTGCCAGTAGTTCCCCCGGGACTAGCGGGCAAGAGACCCAGTACTTC.

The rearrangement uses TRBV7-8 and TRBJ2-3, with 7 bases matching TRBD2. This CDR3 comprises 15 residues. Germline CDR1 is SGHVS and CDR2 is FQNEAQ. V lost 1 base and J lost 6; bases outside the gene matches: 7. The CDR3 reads CASSLDERGGDTQYF. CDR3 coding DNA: TGTGCCAGCAGCTTAGACGAGCGGGGAGGCGATACGCAGTATTTT.

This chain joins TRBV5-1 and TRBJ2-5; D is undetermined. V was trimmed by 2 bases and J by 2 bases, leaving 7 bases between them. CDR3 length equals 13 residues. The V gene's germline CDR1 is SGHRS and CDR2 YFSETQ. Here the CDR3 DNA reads TGCGCCAGCAGCTTTATCGAGCAAGAGACCCAGTACTTC. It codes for CASSFIEQETQYF.